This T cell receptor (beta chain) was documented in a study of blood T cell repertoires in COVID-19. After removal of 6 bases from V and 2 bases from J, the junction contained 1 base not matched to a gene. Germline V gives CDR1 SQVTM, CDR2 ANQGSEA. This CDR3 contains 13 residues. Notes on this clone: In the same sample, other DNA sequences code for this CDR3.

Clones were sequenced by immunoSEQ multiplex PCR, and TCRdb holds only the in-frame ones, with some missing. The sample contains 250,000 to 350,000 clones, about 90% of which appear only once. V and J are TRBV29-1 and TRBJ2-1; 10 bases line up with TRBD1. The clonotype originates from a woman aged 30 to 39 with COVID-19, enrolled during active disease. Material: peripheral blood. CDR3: CSVGTGAYNEQFF. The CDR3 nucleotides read TGCAGCGTGGGGACAGGGGCCTACAATGAGCAGTTCTTC.